This T cell receptor beta chain was identified during a study of cytomegalovirus exposure and HLA in healthy donors. Study-wide background: The same platform was used for the roughly 120 validation repertoires and the approximately 670 first-cohort repertoires, a later analysis reported.

Germline V gives CDR1 SSHAT, CDR2 FNYEAQ (reference sequence). The CDR3 runs to 15 residues. Sequencing was performed with immunoSEQ multiplex PCR; in TCRdb, only in-frame clones are kept and a portion is missing. The table shows around 45,000 clones, with roughly 92% occurring only once. The donors were in the approximately 130-subject validation cohort, distinct from the approximately 610-subject first cohort. Study-wide points: Whilst most TCR sequences proved rare, a subset of public TCRs occurred across many donors. The tendency of first-cohort TCR clusters to co-occur in the 120 or so validation repertoires emerged from a later analysis.

About this clone itself: Antigen unknown. Germline is not matched at one junction end, which may reflect a read error.

The origin of this receptor is a man between 18 and 29 years old in good health and CMV-seronegative. This chain links TRBV7-7 with TRBJ2-5; 10 nucleotides line up with TRBD1. The source material was PBMCs. CDR3 sequence (DNA): TGTGCTAGCAGCTTGGGGACAGGGGTGCAAGAGACCCAGTACTTC. This gives the protein CASSLGTGVQETQYF.